These 22 T cell receptor beta chains were all obtained from the same sample, sequenced in a study of blood T cell repertoires in COVID-19. The method was immunoSEQ multiplex PCR; TCRdb's version includes in-frame clones alone and lacks a portion of them. The sample has around 68,000 clones, 80% to 90% seen once. The specimen was peripheral blood. The receptors derive from a man aged 50-60 years with active COVID-19.

The rearrangement joins TRBV5-6 to TRBJ1-1, with TRBD1 as a possible D gene (5 bases). Trimming left V 0 bases short and J 4 bases short, with 10 bases between. CDR1 SGHDT and CDR2 YYEEEE come from the germline V gene. CDR3 length equals 14 residues. The chain's CDR3 is CASSLVRVSTEAFF. The CDR3 DNA follows: TGTGCCAGCAGCTTGGTCAGGGTATCCACTGAAGCTTTCTTT.

The chain employs TRBV9 and TRBJ1-1, with a weak D call TRBD1 (5 bases). The germline V gene has CDR1 SGDLS and CDR2 YYNGEE. The germline V and J ends were trimmed by 0 bases and 0 bases, with 9 bases remaining between them. This CDR3 contains 15 residues. The CDR3 sequence: CASSVADRLNTEAFF. As DNA, the CDR3 is TGTGCCAGCAGCGTAGCCGACAGACTGAACACTGAAGCTTTCTTT.

The genes are TRBV6-5 and TRBJ1-1; 7 nucleotides line up with TRBD1. CDR3 length: 16 amino acids. Trimming removed 0 bases from V and 1 base from J; junction bases left unmatched: 5. Germline assignment: CDR1 MNHEY and CDR2 SVGAGI. CDR3 amino acids: CASSYSRGQGNTEAFF. The CDR3 nucleotides are TGTGCCAGCAGTTACTCGAGGGGGCAGGGGAACACTGAAGCTTTCTTT.

The rearrangement links TRBV7-2 to TRBJ2-7; the match to TRBD1 covers 7 bases. V dropped 8 bases and J dropped 3; count of bases not matched to a gene: 13. Germline V gives CDR1 SGHTA, CDR2 FQGNSA. CDR3 size: 15 residues. Here the CDR3 DNA reads TGTGCCAGCGTCTACCGACTCGACAGGGACTACGAGCAGTACTTC. Protein product: CASVYRLDRDYEQYF.

V gene TRBV7-2 combines with J gene TRBJ2-5, with TRBD1 matching 10 bases. CDR1 is SGHTA, CDR2 FQGNSA, per germline. The CDR3 spans 17 residues. J gave up 4 bases and V 11 bases, and 19 bases lay outside the gene matches. CDR3 protein: CAGRTGGGIGEIETQYF. CDR3 nucleotides: TGTGCCGGAAGGACAGGGGGAGGGATCGGTGAGATAGAGACCCAGTACTTC.

The chain has TRBV10-2 and TRBJ2-2; TRBD2 agrees at 9 bases. The length of the CDR3 is 20 residues. Germline-derived CDR1 and CDR2 are WSHSY and SAAADI. Germline trimming cut 4 bases from V and 4 bases from J; bases unmatched to any gene: 19. This chain's CDR3 is CASSGPSLAGTIARTGELFF. In DNA, the CDR3 is TGCGCCAGCAGTGGGCCGTCACTAGCGGGTACCATTGCGCGCACCGGGGAGCTGTTTTTT.

The chain uses TRBV6-5 and TRBJ2-7, with TRBD1 matching 7 bases. Germline V lookup: CDR1 MNHEY, CDR2 SVGAGI. The V and J ends lost 6 bases and 9 bases, in that order; junction bases with no gene match: 11. CDR3 length: 13 amino acids. The CDR3 is CASSEGARMGQYF. The CDR3 region has the DNA TGTGCCAGCAGCGAGGGGGCTAGGATGGGGCAGTACTTC.

The CDR3 loop reads CASSIAHVRDTQYF. The DNA of the CDR3 is TGTGCCAGTAGTATAGCCCATGTGAGAGATACGCAGTATTTT. This sequence joins TRBV19 and TRBJ2-3; D is uncertain. The CDR3 is 14 amino acids. Germline CDR1 is LNHDA and CDR2 is SQIVND (reference sequence). Between the trimmed V and J ends, which lost 1 base and 5 bases, there was a span of 10 bases.

The chain links TRBV19 to TRBJ2-3; possibly TRBD2 for D (6 bases). Per germline, CDR1 LNHDA and CDR2 SQIVND (reference sequence). V was cut by 0 bases and J by 3 bases, with 13 bases left in between. The CDR3 spans 16 residues. This CDR3 is CASSIDSWGVTDTQYF. The CDR3 coding sequence is TGTGCCAGTAGTATAGACAGTTGGGGGGTAACAGATACGCAGTATTTT.

This clone was detected once. V and J are TRBV11-3 and TRBJ1-5, with a tentative D call TRBD1 (5 bases). The CDR3 extends over 15 amino acids. Trimming pared 1 base from V and 2 bases from J, leaving 9 bases between. The germline V gene has CDR1 SGHNT and CDR2 YENEEA. The CDR3 DNA reads as TGTGCCAGCAGCTTAGGCAGGGAGGGCAATCAGCCCCAGCATTTT. Amino acids: CASSLGREGNQPQHF.

This sequence joins TRBV4-3 and TRBJ2-3, with 12 bases matching TRBD2. Looked up from germline, CDR1 is LGHNA and CDR2 is YSLEER. This CDR3 contains 19 residues. Unmatched junction bases numbered 9, after V lost 2 bases and J lost 0 bases. The CDR3 region is CASSQWTSGDVGSTDTQYF. The CDR3, as DNA: TGCGCCAGCAGCCAATGGACTAGCGGGGACGTGGGTAGCACAGATACGCAGTATTTT.

CDR3 DNA: TGCGCCAGCAGCCTCAGAGAGGGACAGGGGAGTGGCTACACCTTC. It translates to CASSLREGQGSGYTF. The V call is TRBV4-3, the J call TRBJ1-2; 10 nucleotides align to TRBD1. The CDR3 consists of 15 residues. Germline V CDR1 and CDR2: LGHNA, YSLEER. J gave up 7 bases and V 4 bases, and 9 bases lay outside the gene matches.

This chain's CDR3 is CASTRAGGYEQYF. As DNA, the CDR3 is TGTGCCAGCACCCGAGCAGGGGGCTACGAGCAGTACTTC. This chain links TRBV7-9 with TRBJ2-7; 7 bases line up with TRBD1. Germline CDR1 is SEHNR and CDR2 is FQNEAQ (reference sequence). The CDR3 is 13 amino acids. The ends lost 7 bases at V and 3 bases at J; junction bases unmatched: 6.

This clone was counted between two and nine times. The V gene is TRBV7-2, the J gene TRBJ1-5, with D perhaps matching TRBD1 (6 bases). The CDR3 runs 15 residues. Germline lookup yields CDR1 SGHTA and CDR2 FQGNSA. The V and J ends lost 5 bases and 1 base respectively, with 12 bases between them. CDR3 region: CASSSQQGSNQPQHF. As DNA, the CDR3 is TGTGCCAGCAGCAGCCAACAGGGAAGCAATCAGCCCCAGCATTTT.

The chain carries TRBV30 and TRBJ2-2; D gene unclear. Germline V lookup: CDR1 GTSNPN, CDR2 SVGIG (reference sequence). The CDR3 sequence is 15 residues long. The germline V and J ends were trimmed by 4 bases and 8 bases, with 20 bases remaining between them. CDR3 nucleotides: TGTGCCTGGACCCAATCGAACCTAAGAGGTGGGGAGCTGTTTTTT. Its translation: CAWTQSNLRGGELFF.

The chain combines TRBV7-9 with TRBJ2-1; 14 positions agree with TRBD2. The junction had 2 bases not matched to a gene; V was cut back by 4 bases and J by 9 bases. CDR3 length equals 14 residues. Germline CDR1 and CDR2: SEHNR and FQNEAQ (reference sequence). The CDR3 sequence is CASSWGTSGGEQFF. CDR3 in DNA: TGTGCCAGCAGCTGGGGGACTAGCGGGGGTGAGCAGTTCTTC.

This CDR3 reads CASSSPTGLGGQETQYF. DNA of the CDR3: TGTGCCAGCAGTTCACCGACTGGTCTCGGGGGGCAAGAGACCCAGTACTTC. The chain joins TRBV2 to TRBJ2-5; 7 nucleotides line up with TRBD2. Per germline, CDR1 SNHLY and CDR2 FYNNEI. The J segment lost 2 bases and the V segment lost 5 bases, leaving 14 bases of the junction unmatched. The CDR3 is made up of 17 amino acids.

The chain links TRBV6-2 or TRBV6-3 to TRBJ1-1, with a weak D call TRBD1 (6 bases). V lost 4 bases to trimming and J lost 1 base, with 13 bases between them. CDR3 size: 15 residues. Germline assignment: CDR1 MNHEY and CDR2 SVGEGT. DNA of the CDR3: TGTGCCAGCAGTTCCCCCTCGACAGGGAACACTGAAGCTTTCTTT. It specifies CASSSPSTGNTEAFF.

The count of this clone is one. The J gene is TRBJ1-3, the V gene TRBV27, with D possibly TRBD1 on 5 matching bases. From germline, CDR1 is MNHEY and CDR2 SMNVEV (reference sequence). Trimming cost V 3 bases and J 3 bases, with 12 bases left between them. The CDR3 consists of 15 residues. This CDR3 is CASSFRGTVGNTIYF. CDR3 bases: TGTGCCAGCAGTTTTCGGGGGACGGTTGGAAACACCATATATTTT.

This sequence joins TRBV7-9 and TRBJ2-4; the D gene is possibly TRBD2 (5 bases). The CDR3 runs to 13 residues. CDR1 and CDR2 from the germline V gene are SEHNR and FQNEAQ (reference sequence). The V end was cut by 1 base, the J end by 7 bases, with 8 bases between. For the CDR3, the DNA is TGTGCCAGCAGCTTAGTTGGACTCAACATTCAGTACTTC. This gives the protein CASSLVGLNIQYF.

The chain carries TRBV19 and TRBJ1-2; 9 bases align to TRBD1. CDR3 length: 16 residues. With V trimmed by 6 bases and J by 4 bases, 12 bases remained unmatched. Germline V gene lookup returns CDR1 LNHDA and CDR2 SQIVND (reference sequence). CDR3 DNA: TGTGCCAGTAGCCTCCGGGACAGGGTGCTAAGCTATGGCTACACCTTC. Translation gives CASSLRDRVLSYGYTF.

This clone has just one count. This chain links TRBV4-1 with TRBJ2-7; maybe TRBD2 (6 bases). Trimming pared 2 bases from V and 0 bases from J, leaving 23 bases between. There are 19 residues in the CDR3. From germline, CDR1 is MGHRA and CDR2 YSYEKL. CDR3 loop: CASSQPWRGEGPNSYEQYF. CDR3 bases: TGCGCCAGCAGCCAACCGTGGAGGGGCGAGGGGCCCAACTCCTACGAGCAGTACTTC.